The source of this TCR beta chain is a study of T cells after yellow fever vaccination. CDR1 is SQVTM and CDR2 is ANQGSEA in the germline V gene. CDR3 length: 12 residues. This clonotype was seen more than once but under ten times. Germline is not matched at one junction end, which may reflect a read error. TCRdb reanalysed the 5' RACE reads using MiXCR and keeps one entry per CDR3 protein. The data hold about 350,000 distinct CDR3 sequences, with about 4% observed a single time. The rearrangement uses TRBV29-1 and TRBJ1-2, with D maybe TRBD1 (5 bases). This sequence was found in a man aged 18 to 29 who received the YFV17D yellow fever vaccine. Material: PBMCs, obtained 5 days after the yellow fever booster vaccination. CDR3 nucleotides: TGCAGCGTTGAAGATCCCTGGGGCGGGTGGAACTTC. Encoded protein: CSVEDPWGGWNF.